What follows are 19 T cell receptor beta chains derived from one specimen sequenced in a study of T-cell reconstitution after alpha-beta-depleted transplantation in children. The TCRbeta library incorporated unique molecular identifiers. In TCRdb, the PCR reads were re-called with MiXCR into one record per CDR3 protein. The data hold about 600,000 distinct CDR3 sequences, with approximately 13% observed a single time. This specimen was PBMCs, mostly from graft donor cells, taken 360 days after TCRalphabeta/CD19-depleted stem cell transplant. These TCRs come from a male patient younger than 18 who had a stem cell transplant for acute myeloid leukemia, so the T cells may come from the graft donor.

This clonotype was counted many times. The chain combines TRBV5-1 with TRBJ2-1; D is unresolved. Trimming shortened V by 1 base and J by 0 bases, and 8 bases separated the two germline ends. The germline gives CDR1 SGHRS, CDR2 YFSETQ. The CDR3 runs to 15 residues. CDR3 DNA: TGCGCCAGCAGCTTGCAGGCGAGCTCCTACAATGAGCAGTTCTTC. Its translation is CASSLQASSYNEQFF.

This clonotype was counted a few times. This chain links TRBV5-1 with TRBJ2-1, with TRBD1 matching over 7 bases. The V segment lost 8 bases and the J segment 8 bases; nucleotides outside the gene matches: 16. CDR3 length: 15 residues. CDR1 and CDR2 (germline): SGHRS, YFSETQ. The CDR3 reads CASYTQGPPRDEQFF. CDR3 nucleotides: TGCGCCAGTTATACACAGGGGCCGCCGCGGGATGAGCAGTTCTTC.

This clonotype was recorded many times. The V gene is TRBV27, the J gene TRBJ1-2; 8 bases map to TRBD1. The CDR3 has 14 amino acids. Germline CDR1 and CDR2: MNHEY and SMNVEV (reference sequence). The J segment lost 5 bases and the V segment lost 5 bases, leaving 7 bases of the junction unmatched. CDR3 sequence reads: CASSTDRAGYGYTF. In nucleotides, the CDR3 is TGTGCCAGCAGTACGGACAGGGCGGGGTATGGCTACACCTTC.

This clonotype was detected only a few times. This chain uses TRBV20-1 with TRBJ1-3; D is possibly TRBD1 (5 bases). The CDR3 totals 14 residues. Germline assignment: CDR1 DFQATT and CDR2 SNEGSKA (reference sequence). Trimming removed 0 bases at V and 0 bases at J, with 6 bases between. The CDR3 spells CSARERGSGNTIYF. The CDR3 DNA reads TGCAGTGCTAGAGAGAGGGGCTCTGGAAACACCATATATTTT.

The chain combines TRBV5-1 with TRBJ1-1, with 8 bases matching TRBD1. After removal of 2 bases from V and 5 bases from J, the junction contained 5 bases not matched to a gene. CDR1 is SGHRS and CDR2 is YFSETQ in the germline V gene. The CDR3 has 14 residues. The CDR3 region is CASSFRTGFTEAFF. CDR3 sequence (DNA): TGCGCCAGCAGCTTCAGGACAGGGTTTACTGAAGCTTTCTTT. Variable domain in full (rest from reference TRBV5-1 and TRBJ1-1): KAGVTQTPRYLIKTRGQQVTLSCSPISGHRSVSWYQQTPGQGLQFLFEYFSETQRNKGNFPGRFSGRQFSNSRSEMNVSTLELGDSALYLCASSFRTGFTEAFFGQGTRLTVV.

The chain couples TRBV27 to TRBJ2-5, with 9 bases matching TRBD2. There are 19 residues in the CDR3. Trimming took 3 bases from V and 4 from J; bases not matched to a gene: 18. Germline V CDR1 and CDR2: MNHEY, SMNVEV (reference sequence). This CDR3 reads CASSLGSGSRMVCRETQYF. CDR3 DNA: TGTGCCAGCAGTTTGGGTAGCGGGAGTCGTATGGTCTGTCGAGAGACCCAGTACTTC.

This rearrangement joins TRBV20-1 to TRBJ2-6; 11 bases agree with TRBD2. The V segment lost 5 bases and the J segment 0 bases; nucleotides outside the gene matches: 12. There are 19 residues in the CDR3. Germline values: CDR1 DFQATT, CDR2 SNEGSKA (reference sequence). The CDR3 sequence: CSADTWTSGPSSGANVLTF. The DNA for the CDR3 is TGCAGTGCTGATACCTGGACTAGCGGGCCCAGCTCTGGGGCCAACGTCCTGACTTTC.

The chain uses TRBV14 and TRBJ2-7; no definite D call. CDR1 is SGHDN, CDR2 FVKESK, per germline. Trimming left V 1 base short and J 9 bases short, with 16 bases between. The CDR3 has 14 amino acids. CDR3 region: CASSQVGDCVGQYF. CDR3 DNA sequence: TGTGCCAGCAGCCAAGTTGGGGATTGTGTGGGGCAGTACTTC.

On this clonotype itself: This likely comes from a read error, as the CDR3 has no conserved phenylalanine or tryptophan at its end. J is TRBJ1-1 and V is TRBV19, with D unresolved. CDR3 length: 12 residues. Germline CDR1 and CDR2: LNHDA and SQIVND (reference sequence). Deletions cut 8 bases from V and 4 bases from J, with 11 bases between. This CDR3 reads CASGVWGTEAFY. The CDR3 nucleotides are TGTGCCAGTGGAGTTTGGGGCACTGAAGCTTTCTAT.

Regarding this clonotype: The final CDR3 position lacks the conserved phenylalanine or tryptophan, pointing to a likely read error. This chain joins TRBV28 and TRBJ1-4, with D perhaps TRBD1 (6 bases). Germline V lookup: CDR1 MDHEN, CDR2 SYDVKM. Trimming cost V 7 bases and J 8 bases, with 20 bases left between them. CDR3 length equals 15 residues. CDR3 in DNA: TGTGCCAGCACCCTCCAGGGGATTACTAGAGAAAAACTGTTTTAT. The encoded protein is CASTLQGITREKLFY.

The table lists this clonotype with many counts. This rearrangement joins TRBV7-6 to TRBJ2-2; 7 positions match TRBD1. The CDR3 consists of 14 residues. From germline, CDR1 is SGHVS and CDR2 FNYEAQ. V lost 7 bases and J lost 5; bases outside the gene matches: 7. The CDR3 protein is CASMIGTVTGELFF. DNA of the CDR3: TGTGCCAGCATGATAGGGACAGTTACCGGGGAGCTGTTTTTT.

The rearrangement joins TRBV28 to TRBJ2-7; TRBD1 agrees at 10 bases. The CDR3 has 14 amino acids. V was clipped by 6 bases and J by 7 bases; unmatched bases: 9. CDR1 is MDHEN and CDR2 is SYDVKM in the germline V gene. The CDR3 DNA reads TGTGCCAGCAGCCCGGGACAGGGGATAGGAGAGCAGTACTTC. Translation: CASSPGQGIGEQYF.

The chain has TRBV12-3 or TRBV12-4 and TRBJ2-1; a weak D match, TRBD2 (5 bases). CDR3 length: 16 residues. V was clipped by 3 bases and J by 0 bases, with 12 bases between them. The CDR3 region has the DNA TGTGCCAGCAGTTTCGAGGGCCCCAGCTCCTACAATGAGCAGTTCTTC. It codes for CASSFEGPSSYNEQFF.

This chain links TRBV4-2 with TRBJ2-7; 9 nucleotides line up with TRBD1. V lost 4 bases, J lost 3 bases, and 4 bases stayed unmatched. CDR1 is LGHNA, CDR2 YNFKEQ, per germline. The CDR3 is 14 residues long. This CDR3 reads CASSPWDRDYEQYF. The CDR3 DNA follows: TGTGCCAGCAGCCCCTGGGACAGGGACTACGAGCAGTACTTC.

This clonotype was seen more than once but under ten times. The rearrangement joins TRBV20-1 to TRBJ2-1, with 12 bases lining up with TRBD2. Per the germline V gene, CDR1 is DFQATT and CDR2 is SNEGSKA (reference sequence). V gave up 0 bases and J gave up 4 bases; unmatched junction bases: 10. This CDR3 is built from 18 residues. The CDR3: CSARDAKGLAGRYNEQFF. The CDR3 DNA follows: TGCAGTGCTAGAGATGCCAAAGGACTAGCGGGACGGTACAATGAGCAGTTCTTC.

This clonotype was counted many times. The chain links TRBV6-2 or TRBV6-3 to TRBJ2-2; D perhaps matches TRBD2 (7 bases). Germline V lookup: CDR1 MNHEY, CDR2 SVGEGT. Trimming shortened V by 6 bases and J by 4 bases, and 18 bases separated the two germline ends. The CDR3 extends over 16 amino acids. The chain's CDR3 is CASSLVGGHSTGELFF. The CDR3 region has the DNA TGTGCCAGCAGCCTCGTGGGGGGGCATAGCACCGGGGAGCTGTTTTTT.

V usage is TRBV7-2 and J usage is TRBJ2-5; possible D gene TRBD2, 5 bases. Germline CDR1 is SGHTA and CDR2 is FQGNSA. The CDR3 contains 17 residues. Trimming took 5 bases from V and 2 from J, leaving 21 bases between them. DNA for the CDR3: TGTGCCAGCAGCCGCCCGGGCGCACTAGGGTTTCAAGAGACCCAGTACTTC. It is translated as CASSRPGALGFQETQYF.

This rearrangement joins TRBV12-3 or TRBV12-4 to TRBJ2-3; a weak D match, TRBD1 (5 bases). Trimming shortened V by 2 bases and J by 0 bases, and 15 bases separated the two germline ends. The CDR3 spans 17 residues. CDR3 sequence: CASSLLGPALSTDTQYF. As DNA, the CDR3 is TGTGCCAGCAGTTTATTGGGGCCGGCCTTAAGCACAGATACGCAGTATTTT.

The rearrangement joins TRBV5-1 to TRBJ1-5; TRBD1 agrees at 9 bases. Germline CDR1 is SGHRS and CDR2 is YFSETQ. J lost 9 bases, V lost 4 bases, and 23 bases had no gene match. The CDR3 has 19 residues. The CDR3 protein is CASSPSDRDREDLMGPQHF. The CDR3 DNA reads TGCGCCAGCAGCCCCTCTGACCGGGACAGGGAGGATCTTATGGGGCCCCAGCATTTT.